The rows below give T cell receptor beta chains drawn from one sample of a study of PD-1 blockade in classical Hodgkin lymphoma. Here immunoSEQ multiplex PCR was the method, and the copy in TCRdb shows in-frame clones only, minus some. The data show some 84,000 clones, with 80% to 95% seen just once and under 3% held by the top ten. This material consisted of peripheral blood mononuclear cells (PBMCs), taken before the second cycle of nivolumab. All receptors come from a human donor with classical Hodgkin lymphoma. Both conserved end residues are part of each CDR3. A D gene is named only where the DNA matches it firmly. Clone size is not always given. Where it is, it says once, few, many or a class for expanded clones.

abundance	j_gene	v_gene	d_gene	CDR3aa	CDR3nt
.	TRBJ1-4	TRBV1	.	CTSSLTPGGCEKLFF	TGCACCAGCAGCCTCACCCCAGGGGGTTGTGAAAAACTGTTTTTT
.	TRBJ2-3	TRBV10-1	TRBD1	CASGPGQGTTDTQYF	TGCGCCAGCGGACCGGGACAGGGTACCACAGATACGCAGTATTTT
.	TRBJ1-1	TRBV5-4	.	CASGSNTEAFF	TGTGCCAGCGGCTCGAACACTGAAGCTTTCTTT
.	TRBJ2-1	TRBV6-4	.	CASSYGLANEQFF	TGTGCCAGCAGTTACGGTCTAGCCAATGAGCAGTTCTTC
.	TRBJ1-1	TRBV5-1	.	CASSLVARYTEAFF	TGCGCCAGCAGCTTGGTCGCGCGGTACACTGAAGCTTTCTTT
once	TRBJ2-1	TRBV7-2	.	CASSLSGGDYNEQFF	TGTGCCAGCAGCTTATCGGGCGGGGATTACAATGAGCAGTTCTTC
.	TRBJ1-4	TRBV6-6	.	CASSPPLATNEKLFF	TGTGCCAGCAGTCCCCCACTAGCAACTAATGAAAAACTGTTTTTT
.	TRBJ1-2	TRBV19	.	CASAGPSERRPYGYTF	TGTGCCAGTGCGGGACCTTCAGAACGACGACCCTATGGCTACACCTTC
.	TRBJ2-1	TRBV29-1	.	CSVEAGTYNEQFF	TGCAGCGTTGAGGCAGGGACCTACAATGAGCAGTTCTTC
.	TRBJ1-1	TRBV6-5	TRBD1	CASSYWDRGLTEAFF	TGTGCCAGCAGTTACTGGGACAGGGGGCTAACTGAAGCTTTCTTT
.	TRBJ1-6	TRBV6-1	.	CASSWERDSPLHF	TGTGCCAGCAGTTGGGAGCGAGATTCACCCCTCCACTTT
.	TRBJ2-5	TRBV5-1	.	CASSFPTGRQETQYF	TGCGCCAGCAGCTTTCCCACGGGCAGACAAGAGACCCAGTACTTC
few	TRBJ2-4	TRBV30	TRBD2	CAWSGLAGVAKNIQYF	TGTGCCTGGAGTGGGCTAGCGGGGGTAGCCAAAAACATTCAGTACTTC
.	TRBJ1-2	TRBV5-1	.	CASSLEGSAPYGYTF	TGCGCCAGCAGCTTGGAAGGTTCTGCCCCCTATGGCTACACCTTC
.	TRBJ1-2	TRBV19	.	CASSWDSNYGYTF	TGTGCCAGTAGTTGGGACTCTAACTATGGCTACACCTTC
.	TRBJ1-5	TRBV30	.	CAWSKQSSNQPQHF	TGTGCCTGGAGTAAACAGTCGAGCAATCAGCCCCAGCATTTT
once	TRBJ1-1	TRBV19	.	CASINIQGDEAFF	TGTGCCAGTATCAACATACAGGGAGATGAAGCTTTCTTT
.	TRBJ1-1	TRBV6-1	.	CASSDFRQTVNTEAFF	TGTGCCAGCAGTGACTTCCGACAGACAGTGAACACTGAAGCTTTCTTT
.	TRBJ2-2	TRBV2	.	CASRPLGQNTGELFF	TGTGCCAGCAGACCCTTGGGACAGAACACCGGGGAGCTGTTTTTT
.	TRBJ2-5	TRBV18	.	CASSPSGEQTQYF	TGTGCCAGCTCACCCTCGGGCGAGCAGACCCAGTACTTC
.	TRBJ1-3	TRBV6-6	.	CASSSPSNSGNTIYF	TGTGCCAGCAGTTCACCGAGCAACTCTGGAAACACCATATATTTT
.	TRBJ1-1	TRBV9	TRBD1	CASSETGGTEAFF	TGTGCCAGCAGCGAGACAGGGGGCACTGAAGCTTTCTTT
.	TRBJ1-1	TRBV6-1	.	CASRTPSQGTEAFF	TGTGCCAGCAGGACCCCCTCCCAGGGGACTGAAGCTTTCTTT
.	TRBJ2-7	TRBV6-1	.	CASSGGVGLPPYEQYF	TGTGCCAGCAGTGGAGGGGTGGGGCTCCCCCCCTACGAGCAGTACTTC
.	TRBJ2-2	TRBV6-4	TRBD2	CASRAGTSGSGELFF	TGTGCCAGCAGAGCCGGGACTAGCGGGTCCGGGGAGCTGTTTTTT
.	TRBJ1-1	TRBV10-3	.	CATTGGAEAFF	TGTGCCACCACGGGGGGGGCTGAAGCTTTCTTT
once	TRBJ2-5	TRBV14	TRBD1	CASSSGRGTGIETQYF	TGTGCCAGCAGCTCCGGACGAGGGACAGGGATAGAGACCCAGTACTTC
.	TRBJ1-2	TRBV29-1	.	CSVEDRGRSYGYTF	TGCAGCGTTGAAGATCGTGGCAGGAGCTATGGCTACACCTTC
.	TRBJ2-1	TRBV9	.	CASSSPGTASYNEQFF	TGTGCCAGCAGCTCACCTGGGACGGCCTCCTACAATGAGCAGTTCTTC
.	TRBJ2-1	TRBV7-8	.	CASSLITGNEQFF	TGTGCCAGCAGCTTAATTACCGGGAATGAGCAGTTCTTC
.	TRBJ2-1	TRBV5-1	TRBD1	CASSSDRVFANEQFF	TGCGCCAGCAGCTCGGACAGGGTTTTCGCCAATGAGCAGTTCTTC
.	TRBJ1-3	TRBV28	.	CASSLVVSTGNTIYF	TGTGCCAGCAGTTTAGTCGTCTCCACAGGAAACACCATATATTTT
.	TRBJ2-1	TRBV5-6	TRBD2	CASSFSTSGLYNEQFF	TGTGCCAGCAGCTTCTCGACTAGCGGGCTTTACAATGAGCAGTTCTTC
.	TRBJ1-4	TRBV28	.	CASRNPPNDRKRHEKLFF	TGTGCCAGCAGGAATCCCCCCAACGACAGGAAGAGGCATGAAAAACTGTTTTTT
.	TRBJ1-4	TRBV10-3	TRBD1	CAISESKTGRPTNEKLFF	TGTGCCATCAGTGAGTCGAAGACAGGGAGGCCGACTAATGAAAAACTGTTTTTT
.	TRBJ1-1	TRBV4-1	TRBD1	CASSQEQGNHFVAFF	TGCGCCAGCAGCCAAGAACAGGGGAACCATTTTGTCGCTTTCTTT
.	TRBJ2-7	TRBV2	.	CASSGLYGRAGEQYF	TGTGCCAGCAGTGGACTCTACGGAAGGGCCGGCGAGCAGTACTTC
.	TRBJ2-2	TRBV5-1	.	CASSPSLTDNTGELFF	TGCGCCAGCAGCCCTTCCCTGACAGATAACACCGGGGAGCTGTTTTTT
.	TRBJ2-5	TRBV5-1	.	CASSLLGAAQETQYF	TGCGCCAGCAGCTTGCTCGGGGCAGCCCAAGAGACCCAGTACTTC
.	TRBJ2-2	TRBV7-9	TRBD2	CASSLPFEREAGELFF	TGTGCCAGCAGCTTACCGTTCGAGCGGGAGGCCGGGGAGCTGTTTTTT
.	TRBJ1-3	TRBV10-3	.	CAISDWVLGNTIYF	TGTGCCATCAGTGATTGGGTTCTAGGAAACACCATATATTTT
.	TRBJ1-5	TRBV5-1	TRBD1	CASRGGTGSNQPQHF	TGCGCCAGCCGTGGCGGGACAGGGAGCAATCAGCCCCAGCATTTT
.	TRBJ2-7	TRBV7-9	TRBD2	CASSAGTSGGHSSYEQYF	TGTGCCAGCAGCGCAGGGACTAGCGGGGGCCATAGCTCCTACGAGCAGTACTTC
.	TRBJ2-7	TRBV14	.	CASSQYGSSYEQYF	TGTGCCAGCAGCCAATATGGTAGTAGCTACGAGCAGTACTTC
few	TRBJ2-5	TRBV29-1	.	CSVVSAEQYPETQYF	TGCAGCGTTGTTAGCGCAGAACAATACCCGGAGACCCAGTACTTC
.	TRBJ2-7	TRBV2	TRBD2	CASMTTSGSTYEQYF	TGTGCCAGCATGACAACTAGCGGGAGTACCTACGAGCAGTACTTC
.	TRBJ2-7	TRBV10-3	.	CAISTGLTEQYF	TGTGCCATCAGTACTGGACTAACGGAGCAGTACTTC
once	TRBJ1-5	TRBV5-4	.	CASSVKPGPDMGTQHF	TGTGCCAGCAGCGTCAAACCGGGGCCCGACATGGGGACCCAGCATTTT
.	TRBJ2-2	TRBV4-1	.	CASSQRGSNTGELFF	TGCGCCAGCAGCCAACGGGGGTCGAACACCGGGGAGCTGTTTTTT
.	TRBJ1-2	TRBV28	TRBD1	CASSLPLDRGWGYTF	TGTGCCAGCAGTTTACCCCTTGACAGGGGTTGGGGCTACACCTTC
.	TRBJ2-3	TRBV5-1	.	CASSLAAVSTDTQYF	TGCGCCAGCAGCTTGGCAGCAGTTAGCACAGATACGCAGTATTTT
.	TRBJ2-3	TRBV19	.	CASSTPGLTDTQYF	TGTGCCAGTAGTACCCCCGGACTAACAGATACGCAGTATTTT
.	TRBJ1-2	TRBV19	TRBD1	CASSPNRGTNYGYTF	TGTGCCAGTAGTCCAAACAGGGGCACTAACTATGGCTACACCTTC
.	TRBJ2-1	TRBV27	.	CASSADRGYNEQFF	TGTGCCAGCAGTGCGGACCGAGGATACAATGAGCAGTTCTTC